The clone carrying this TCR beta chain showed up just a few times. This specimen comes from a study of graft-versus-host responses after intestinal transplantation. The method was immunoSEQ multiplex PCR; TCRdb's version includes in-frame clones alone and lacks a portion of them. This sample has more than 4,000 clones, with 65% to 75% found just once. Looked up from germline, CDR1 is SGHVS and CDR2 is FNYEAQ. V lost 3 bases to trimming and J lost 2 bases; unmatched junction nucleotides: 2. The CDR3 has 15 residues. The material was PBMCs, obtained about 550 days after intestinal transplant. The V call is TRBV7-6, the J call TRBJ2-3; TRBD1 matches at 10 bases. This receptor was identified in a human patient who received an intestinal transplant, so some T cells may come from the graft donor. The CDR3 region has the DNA TGTGCCAGCAGCTTGGGACAGGGGCACACAGATACGCAGTATTTT. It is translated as CASSLGQGHTDTQYF.